Sequencing of this T cell receptor (beta chain) was carried out in a study of identical twins. V was trimmed by 7 bases and J by 2 bases, leaving 9 bases between them. Germline loops: CDR1 MDHEN, CDR2 SYDVKM. This CDR3 has 12 residues. MiXCR was run by TCRdb on the 5' RACE reads, yielding one entry per CDR3 protein. The sample lists approximately 1.8 million distinct CDR3 sequences; about 31% were seen once. Study-wide results and caveats: Out-of-frame alpha sequences common to twins exhibited an excess of low generation probability.

This clonotype was seen at least ten times. Its antigen is not identified. The sequence was obtained from a newborn girl in good health. Sequencing input: cord blood. The rearrangement joins TRBV28 to TRBJ2-7; possibly TRBD1 for D (5 bases). CDR3 coding DNA: TGTGCCAGCATAGACAGAACCTACGAGCAGTACTTC. Amino acids: CASIDRTYEQYF.